These T cell receptor beta chains were read from a single sample in a study of blood T cell repertoires in COVID-19. Profiling relied on immunoSEQ multiplex PCR, and the TCRdb table lists in-frame clones only, not all of them. The table has about 120,000 clones, around 81% seen once. Sequencing was done on a sample of peripheral blood. Receptors originate from a man aged 30 to 45 with COVID-19, enrolled during active disease. CDR3s include the opening cysteine and the closing phenylalanine or tryptophan. Clone size appears in some rows only: once, few, many, or a class for an expanded clone.

j_gene,v_gene,len,abundance,CDR3aa
TRBJ1-2,TRBV6-5,14,NA,CASSSPDRGPGYTF
TRBJ2-7,TRBV3-1/TRBV3-2,15,NA,CASSQVVGGGGEQYF
TRBJ2-5,TRBV10-3,13,NA,CAISSRGQETQYF
TRBJ1-1,TRBV7-8,14,NA,CASSLVPPNGEAFF
TRBJ2-7,TRBV6-5,16,NA,CASSYRASGSLNEQYF
TRBJ1-2,TRBV30,13,NA,CARGTGGLYGYTF
TRBJ1-2,TRBV3-1/TRBV3-2,14,NA,CASSQTGGHYGYTF
TRBJ2-2,TRBV5-1,13,once,CASSSGGTGELFF
TRBJ1-4,TRBV12-3/TRBV12-4,13,NA,CASSGQGREKLFF
TRBJ2-1,TRBV13,13,NA,CASSSSSYNEQFF
TRBJ2-2,TRBV19,17,NA,CASSIDGAGVGTGELFF
TRBJ1-6,TRBV28,16,few,CASTTYRGKANSPLHF
TRBJ2-1,TRBV28,15,NA,CASSWSRKSVGEQFF
TRBJ2-5,TRBV15,16,NA,CATSRDGGQGRETQYF
TRBJ2-7,TRBV28,14,NA,CASSLATSSYEQYF
TRBJ2-7,TRBV7-9,14,many,CASSSGQVFYEQYF
TRBJ2-2,TRBV28,13,NA,CASSLIYTGELFF
TRBJ1-2,TRBV28,13,NA,CASSTRGHYGYTF
TRBJ2-7,TRBV10-2,16,NA,CASSVNLQRRAYEQYF
TRBJ2-2,TRBV30,13,NA,CAWSVTLTGELFF
TRBJ1-3,TRBV4-2,19,NA,CASSQDPGQLEFSGNTIYF
TRBJ2-1,TRBV15,13,NA,CATSSGRGPEQFF
TRBJ2-7,TRBV6-5,13,NA,CASTTTGEREQYF
TRBJ1-5,TRBV5-5,16,few,CASSLGPPSSNQPQHF
TRBJ2-7,TRBV12-5,15,few,CASGLSSPFRGEQYF
TRBJ1-1,TRBV10-2,16,NA,CASSEATGGAPYKAFF
TRBJ2-2,TRBV6-5,15,NA,CASSYSPGVPGELFF
TRBJ1-2,TRBV21-1,19,few,CASSKDAVGSFEVFYGYTF
TRBJ1-1,TRBV5-1,14,NA,CASSGQGADTEAFF
TRBJ1-4,TRBV30,15,NA,CAWSAGQGMIEKLFF
TRBJ2-7,TRBV5-1,13,NA,CASSKDRSIEQYF
TRBJ1-2,TRBV10-3,13,NA,CAISGAGQYGYTF
TRBJ1-6,TRBV6-5,12,NA,CASTDRNSPLHF
TRBJ1-6,TRBV29-1,13,NA,CSVAGTVNSPLHF
TRBJ1-1,TRBV19,13,NA,CASSASLITEAFF
TRBJ1-1,TRBV15,13,NA,CATSSYRDTEAFF
TRBJ2-5,TRBV6-6,15,NA,CASSYLAGGKETQYF
TRBJ2-2,TRBV5-4,16,once,CASSSLAGPNTGELFF
TRBJ1-2,TRBV30,13,many,CAWDMGQNYGYTF
TRBJ2-4,TRBV3-1/TRBV3-2,13,once,CASSREVGNIQYF
TRBJ2-1,TRBV5-4,15,once,CASSLTGTSGTEQFF
TRBJ1-1,TRBV28,15,NA,CASSSGGRLGTEAFF
TRBJ2-3,TRBV12-3/TRBV12-4,11,NA,CASRAPGVQYF
TRBJ2-3,TRBV5-4,15,NA,CASSRGQGAGDTQYF
TRBJ2-3,TRBV7-3,16,NA,CASSTGNSGSWDTQYF
TRBJ2-2,TRBV7-9,16,NA,CASSLLASANTGELFF
TRBJ2-4,TRBV9,18,NA,CASSTSPGLAGRQNIQYF
TRBJ2-7,TRBV15,16,NA,CATSRPGIASSYEQYF
TRBJ2-7,TRBV28,17,many,CASSTNPGLAGGYEQYF
TRBJ1-1,TRBV2,15,NA,CASSDRDRGNTEAFF
TRBJ2-7,TRBV27,16,once,CASSPYLAGGPYEQYF
TRBJ1-2,TRBV18,14,NA,CASSPRQGADGYTF
TRBJ1-2,TRBV6-1,14,NA,CASSELGASYGYTF
TRBJ2-1,TRBV19,17,NA,CASSPGTSGGGYNEQFF
TRBJ1-1,TRBV10-3,12,NA,CAIRTGDTEAFF